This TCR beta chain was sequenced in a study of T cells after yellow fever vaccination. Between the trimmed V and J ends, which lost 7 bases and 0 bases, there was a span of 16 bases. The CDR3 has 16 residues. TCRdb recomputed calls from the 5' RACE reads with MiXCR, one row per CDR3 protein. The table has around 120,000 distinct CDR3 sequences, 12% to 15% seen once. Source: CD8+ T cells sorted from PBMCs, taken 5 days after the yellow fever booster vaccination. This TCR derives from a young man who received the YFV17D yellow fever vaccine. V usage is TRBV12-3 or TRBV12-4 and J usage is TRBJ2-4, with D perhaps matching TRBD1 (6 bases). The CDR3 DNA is TGTGCCAGCACCTTACAGGGAATCTTAGCCAAAAACATTCAGTACTTC. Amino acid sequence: CASTLQGILAKNIQYF.